These T cell receptor beta chains were read from a single sample in a study of blood T cell repertoires in COVID-19. Method: immunoSEQ multiplex PCR; TCRdb's copy keeps in-frame clones and lacks some. This table has some 230,000 clones, about four fifths appearing once. The sample was peripheral blood. The source is a woman aged 25 to 39 who had recovered from COVID-19. The CDR3 runs from the conserved cysteine through the conserved F or W. The D gene is left open where the match is weak. Clone size appears in some rows only: once, few, many, or a class for an expanded clone.

TRBJ2-1,TRBV5-1,TRBD2,few,TGCGCCAGCAGCCCCGGGGGGACTAGCGGGGGATACAATGAGCAGTTCTTC,CASSPGGTSGGYNEQFF
TRBJ1-2,TRBV28,-,-,TGTGCCAGCAGTCCCGGACTGGGCGCGGGCTACACCTTC,CASSPGLGAGYTF
TRBJ1-1,TRBV27,TRBD1,-,TGTGCCAGCAGTTTTCGGACAGGTGGAACGGTCGGTGAAGCTTTCTTT,CASSFRTGGTVGEAFF
TRBJ2-4,TRBV11-2,-,few,TGTGCCAGCAGCTTGACTGGGGGCAGCAACATTCAGTACTTC,CASSLTGGSNIQYF
TRBJ1-3,TRBV28,-,-,TGTGCCAGCAGTGCCGCCCCCATGGGGGGAAGGAACACCATATATTTT,CASSAAPMGGRNTIYF
TRBJ2-1,TRBV9,TRBD1,-,TGTGCCAGCAGCGTAGTTGGGACAGGGTCGGACAATGAGCAGTTCTTC,CASSVVGTGSDNEQFF
TRBJ2-3,TRBV9,-,-,TGTGCCAGCAGCGCCCCTCGAGTGGCTAGCGGCACAGATACGCAGTATTTT,CASSAPRVASGTDTQYF
TRBJ1-6,TRBV6-5,-,-,TGTGCCAGCAGTTATCAGGACAGTAATTCACCCCTCCACTTT,CASSYQDSNSPLHF
TRBJ1-5,TRBV7-9,TRBD1,once,TGTGCCAGCAGCTCGGGGGTGACAGGGAATAGCAATCAGCCCCAGCATTTT,CASSSGVTGNSNQPQHF
TRBJ2-1,TRBV5-1,TRBD2,-,TGCGCCAGCAGATCTAGCGGGAGGCCCTACAATGAGCAGTTCTTC,CASRSSGRPYNEQFF
TRBJ1-1,TRBV7-3,TRBD1,-,TGTGCCAGCAGCCTGGGACAGGGGCGAACGGCTTTCTTT,CASSLGQGRTAFF
TRBJ2-2,TRBV6-5,TRBD1,-,TGTGCCAGCAGTTACCTAGGGACAGGGCTCGGGGAGCTGTTTTTT,CASSYLGTGLGELFF
TRBJ1-2,TRBV18,-,-,TGTGCCAGCTCACCAGGGGAAGGCAGGGTAGGAGATGGCTACACCTTC,CASSPGEGRVGDGYTF
TRBJ1-2,TRBV9,TRBD1,-,TGTGCCAGCAGCCCCCAGACAGGGTTGTCCCACTTC,CASSPQTGLSHF
TRBJ1-5,TRBV2,TRBD1,once,TGTGCCAGCAGGACAGGGACGCGGCAGCCCCAGCATTTT,CASRTGTRQPQHF
TRBJ1-2,TRBV18,-,-,TGTGCCAGCTCACCAGGGGAGGGTTCTGACTATGGCTACACCTTC,CASSPGEGSDYGYTF
TRBJ2-7,TRBV5-1,-,few,TGCGCCAGCATGAAAAGTGCCAGCGAGGGCTTCTACGAGCAGTACTTC,CASMKSASEGFYEQYF
TRBJ2-2,TRBV7-9,-,-,TGTGCCAGCAGCGTAGGACTGACGGAAACCGGGGAGCTGTTTTTT,CASSVGLTETGELFF
TRBJ2-7,TRBV29-1,-,-,TGCAGCGTTGCGGGGGGCGATCCCTACGAGCAGTACTTC,CSVAGGDPYEQYF
TRBJ2-7,TRBV7-2,TRBD2,-,TGTGCCAGCAGCTTTTTGGCGGGAGAATACCACGAGCAGTACTTC,CASSFLAGEYHEQYF
TRBJ2-3,TRBV7-3,TRBD2,-,TGTGCCAGCAGCTTAAAGGGCCCGGGACTACCCCCCACAGATACGCAGTATTTT,CASSLKGPGLPPTDTQYF
TRBJ2-1,TRBV5-1,TRBD2,-,TGCGCCAGCAGCTGGGGACTAGCGGAGAACAATGAGCAGTTCTTC,CASSWGLAENNEQFF
TRBJ2-2,TRBV30,-,-,TGTGCCTGGAGCCTAGCGCATTCTGCGAACACCGGGGAGCTGTTTTTT,CAWSLAHSANTGELFF
TRBJ2-3,TRBV28,TRBD2,-,TGTGCCAGCAGGTCAGGGACTACAGGTACGCAGTATTTT,CASRSGTTGTQYF
TRBJ1-2,TRBV5-1,TRBD1,-,TGCGCCAGCGACCCCGAGGGGACAGGGGCCGGCTACACCTTC,CASDPEGTGAGYTF
TRBJ2-2,TRBV28,-,-,TGTGCCAGCAGTTTAGTAATTTCCGGGGAGCTGTTTTTT,CASSLVISGELFF
TRBJ1-2,TRBV6-4,-,-,TGTGCCAGCAGTGACCAGGCAGGGACAGGCTACACCTTC,CASSDQAGTGYTF
TRBJ2-5,TRBV30,TRBD2,-,TGTGCCTGGAGTGCCGGGACTAGCCGAGAGACCCAGTACTTC,CAWSAGTSRETQYF
TRBJ1-2,TRBV14,-,-,TGTGCCAGCAGGCAAGAAGGAGGCAACTATGGCTACACCTTC,CASRQEGGNYGYTF
TRBJ1-1,TRBV19,TRBD1,few,TGTGCCAGTAGTATAACAGGGGCTTCGAACACTGAAGCTTTCTTT,CASSITGASNTEAFF
TRBJ1-1,TRBV4-1,-,few,TGCGCCAGCAGCCAAGATGGTACAGGGATAATTGAAGCTTTCTTT,CASSQDGTGIIEAFF
TRBJ1-1,TRBV23-1,-,-,TGCGCCAGCAGTCAATCGCCCAGGGGCACTGAAGCTTTCTTT,CASSQSPRGTEAFF
TRBJ2-1,TRBV24-1,TRBD2,-,TGTGCCACCAGTGATTGGGAACTAGCGGGCCGTACGTTCTTC,CATSDWELAGRTFF
TRBJ2-7,TRBV28,TRBD1,-,TGTGCCAGCACCCCCGGGACAGGTTCTAATGGGCAGTACTTC,CASTPGTGSNGQYF
TRBJ2-7,TRBV28,-,-,TGTGCCAGCAGTTTTGCCCTAGACGTGATGGTCACCTACGAGCAGTACTTC,CASSFALDVMVTYEQYF
TRBJ1-4,TRBV5-1,-,-,TGCGCCAGCAGCTTAGAGGCTAATGAAAAACTGTTTTTT,CASSLEANEKLFF
TRBJ2-7,TRBV7-8,TRBD1,-,TGTGCCAGCAGCTCCCGCCGGGACAGGGCATCCTACGAGCAGTACTTC,CASSSRRDRASYEQYF
TRBJ2-6,TRBV28,-,-,TGTGCCAGCAGTTTAGCAGAAATGGCTGGGGCCAACGTCCTGACTTTC,CASSLAEMAGANVLTF
TRBJ1-3,TRBV19,-,few,TGTGCCAGTAGTATATCGGAGACCTCTGGAAACACCATATATTTT,CASSISETSGNTIYF
TRBJ2-7,TRBV18,-,-,TGTGCCAGCTCTCGGAACGCGGAACGAACAACACCGTACTTC,CASSRNAERTTPYF
TRBJ2-1,TRBV5-1,-,-,TGCGCCAGCAGCGGGGACTTCAATGAGCAGTTCTTC,CASSGDFNEQFF
TRBJ1-1,TRBV7-9,-,-,TGTGCCAGCAGCGCGTACCAGGGAGGCACTGAAGCTTTCTTT,CASSAYQGGTEAFF